A selection of T cell receptor beta chains follows, all from one sample in a study of CD8+ T cells in alopecia areata. Produced via immunoSEQ multiplex PCR; TCRdb's table is partial and in-frame only. The sample holds some 96,000 clones, more than 55% seen once. The sample consisted of CD8+ T cells sorted from blood, taken at week 4, from a patient treated with tofacitinib. The receptors stem from a human donor with alopecia areata. Both conserved end residues are part of each CDR3. Fields, in order: clone size, D gene, V gene, J gene, CDR3 length, CDR3 DNA, CDR3 protein. A D gene is named only where the DNA matches it firmly. The size field is filled for only some rows; it gives once, few, many or a size class.

clone size: few; D gene: TRBD1; V gene: TRBV4-3; J gene: TRBJ1-1; CDR3 length: 15; CDR3 DNA: TGCGCCAGCAGCCAGACAGGGTTAGGGAACACTGAAGCTTTCTTT; CDR3 protein: CASSQTGLGNTEAFF
clone size: once; D gene: .; V gene: TRBV6-5; J gene: TRBJ2-1; CDR3 length: 12; CDR3 DNA: TGTGCCAGCAGTCGGGACGACAATGAGCAGTTCTTC; CDR3 protein: CASSRDDNEQFF
clone size: .; D gene: .; V gene: TRBV27; J gene: TRBJ2-1; CDR3 length: 13; CDR3 DNA: TGTGCCAGCACCCACCAGGGTATGCATGAGCAGTTCTTC; CDR3 protein: CASTHQGMHEQFF
clone size: .; D gene: .; V gene: TRBV7-2; J gene: TRBJ1-5; CDR3 length: 17; CDR3 DNA: TGTGCCAGCAGCTTAGGGCATCCGCCCCGGGCCAATCAGCCCCAGCATTTT; CDR3 protein: CASSLGHPPRANQPQHF
clone size: .; D gene: .; V gene: TRBV7-9; J gene: TRBJ2-1; CDR3 length: 15; CDR3 DNA: TGTGCCAGCAGCGAGGTGGGGAGTACCTACAATGAGCAGTTCTTC; CDR3 protein: CASSEVGSTYNEQFF
clone size: once; D gene: .; V gene: TRBV2; J gene: TRBJ1-5; CDR3 length: 13; CDR3 DNA: TGTGCCATCCAGGGAGGGGCCAATCAGCCCCAGCATTTT; CDR3 protein: CAIQGGANQPQHF
clone size: .; D gene: .; V gene: TRBV10-3; J gene: TRBJ1-1; CDR3 length: 11; CDR3 DNA: TGTGCCATCAGTGACGGCACTGAAGCTTTCTTT; CDR3 protein: CAISDGTEAFF
clone size: .; D gene: .; V gene: TRBV5-1; J gene: TRBJ2-7; CDR3 length: 14; CDR3 DNA: TGCGCCAGCAGCTTGGGGACTTATAACTACGAGCAGTACTTC; CDR3 protein: CASSLGTYNYEQYF
clone size: .; D gene: TRBD1; V gene: TRBV7-9; J gene: TRBJ1-1; CDR3 length: 14; CDR3 DNA: TGTGCCAGCAGCTACAGGGGTGGCAACACTGAAGCTTTCTTT; CDR3 protein: CASSYRGGNTEAFF
clone size: .; D gene: .; V gene: TRBV4-3; J gene: TRBJ2-6; CDR3 length: 18; CDR3 DNA: TGCGCCAGCAGCCAAGATGAAGACAGCTACTCTGGGGCCAACGTCCTGACTTTC; CDR3 protein: CASSQDEDSYSGANVLTF
clone size: .; D gene: TRBD2; V gene: TRBV4-1; J gene: TRBJ2-7; CDR3 length: 14; CDR3 DNA: TGCGCCAGCAGCCCCTTAGCGGGAGACTACGAGCAGTACTTC; CDR3 protein: CASSPLAGDYEQYF
clone size: .; D gene: .; V gene: TRBV4-1; J gene: TRBJ1-4; CDR3 length: 17; CDR3 DNA: TGCGCCAGCAGCCAAGATGCCCCAGGGTCAACTAATGAAAAACTGTTTTTT; CDR3 protein: CASSQDAPGSTNEKLFF
clone size: once; D gene: .; V gene: TRBV9; J gene: TRBJ2-6; CDR3 length: 18; CDR3 DNA: TGTGCCAGCAGCGCAAAGCGGGTCATCCACTCTGGGGCCAACGTCCTGACTTTC; CDR3 protein: CASSAKRVIHSGANVLTF
clone size: few; D gene: .; V gene: TRBV27; J gene: TRBJ1-2; CDR3 length: 13; CDR3 DNA: TGTGCCAGCAGTTTATCGGGGATTGATGGCTACACCTTC; CDR3 protein: CASSLSGIDGYTF
clone size: .; D gene: TRBD1; V gene: TRBV7-9; J gene: TRBJ2-7; CDR3 length: 15; CDR3 DNA: TGTGCCAGCAGCCCCCCCCGGGACAGACCTTACGAGCAGTACTTC; CDR3 protein: CASSPPRDRPYEQYF
clone size: .; D gene: TRBD2; V gene: TRBV4-1; J gene: TRBJ2-5; CDR3 length: 17; CDR3 DNA: TGCGCCAGCAGCCCCACAGAACTAGCGGGGATCCAAGAGACCCAGTACTTC; CDR3 protein: CASSPTELAGIQETQYF